The entry that follows covers one T cell receptor beta chain sequence. Its antigen is unknown. Regarding the study as a whole: The TCR gene usage of tumor memory CD4+ T cells clustered together with blood and lymph node memory CD4+ cells and with lymph node naive CD4+ cells.

Treg sorting used a CD4+CD25+CD127-/low gate. The CDR3 covers 13 residues. Trimming removed 7 bases at V and 7 bases at J, with 16 bases between. Per germline, CDR1 SEHNR and CDR2 FQNEAQ (reference sequence). Semi-nested PCR with Nested Universal Primer A followed constant-region reverse priming of full-length variable regions. TCRdb processed the 5' RACE reads anew with MiXCR; each CDR3 protein has one entry. The table has around 8,300 distinct CDR3 sequences, about half seen once. Sequenced sample: Tregs sorted from a lymph node. The source of this sequence is a female donor with breast cancer. The chain uses TRBV7-9 and TRBJ1-2; D is unclear. CDR3 coding DNA: TGTGCCAGCATCCAGTCACTAGAACGTGGCTACACCTTC. Amino acids: CASIQSLERGYTF.